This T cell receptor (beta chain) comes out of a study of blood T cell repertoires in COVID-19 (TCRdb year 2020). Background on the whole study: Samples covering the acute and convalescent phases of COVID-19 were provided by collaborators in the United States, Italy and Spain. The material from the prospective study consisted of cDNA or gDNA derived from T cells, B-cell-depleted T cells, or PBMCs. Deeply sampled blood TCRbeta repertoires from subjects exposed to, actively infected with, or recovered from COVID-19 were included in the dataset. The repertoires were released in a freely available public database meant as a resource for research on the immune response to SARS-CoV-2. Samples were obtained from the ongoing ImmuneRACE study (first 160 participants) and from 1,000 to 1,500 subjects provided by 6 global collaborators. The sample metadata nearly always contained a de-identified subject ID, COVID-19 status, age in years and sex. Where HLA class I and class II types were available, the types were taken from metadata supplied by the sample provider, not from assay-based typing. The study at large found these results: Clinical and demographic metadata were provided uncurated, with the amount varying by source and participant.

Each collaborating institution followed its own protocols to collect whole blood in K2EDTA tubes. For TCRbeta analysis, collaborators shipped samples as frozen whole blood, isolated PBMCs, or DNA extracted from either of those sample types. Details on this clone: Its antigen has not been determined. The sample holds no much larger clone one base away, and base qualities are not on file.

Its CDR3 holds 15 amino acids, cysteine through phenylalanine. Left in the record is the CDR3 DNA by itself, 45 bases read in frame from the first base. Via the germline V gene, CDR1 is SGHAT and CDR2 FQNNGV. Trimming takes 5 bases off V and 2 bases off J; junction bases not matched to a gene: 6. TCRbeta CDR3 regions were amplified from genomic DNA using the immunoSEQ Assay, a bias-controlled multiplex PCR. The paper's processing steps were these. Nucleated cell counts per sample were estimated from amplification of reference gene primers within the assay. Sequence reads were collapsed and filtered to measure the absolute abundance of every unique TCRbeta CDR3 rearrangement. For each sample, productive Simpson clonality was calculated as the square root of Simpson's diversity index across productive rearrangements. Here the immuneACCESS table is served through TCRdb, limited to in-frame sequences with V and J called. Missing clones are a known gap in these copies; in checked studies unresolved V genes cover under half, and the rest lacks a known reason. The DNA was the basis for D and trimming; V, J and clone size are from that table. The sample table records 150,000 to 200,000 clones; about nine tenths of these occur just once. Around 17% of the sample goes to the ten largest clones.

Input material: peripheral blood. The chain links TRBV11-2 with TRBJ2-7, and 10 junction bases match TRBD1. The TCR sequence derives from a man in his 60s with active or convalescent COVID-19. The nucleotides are TGTGCCAGCAGCCTCGGAGGGACAGGGGCCTACGAGCAGTACTTC. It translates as CASSLGGTGAYEQYF.